These T cell receptor beta chains were read from a single sample in a study of shared clonotypes between healthy human individuals. Data came from immunoSEQ multiplex PCR; TCRdb stores just in-frame clones and leaves some out. The sample gives 190,000 or so clones, about 66% of which show up once; more than 9% is in the top ten. The source material was memory CD4+ T cells sorted from blood. All receptors derive from a young man in good health. Each CDR3 is given with its conserved first and last residue. D genes are given only for firm matches. Clone size appears in some rows only: once, few, many, or a class for an expanded clone.

j_gene,d_gene,abundance,v_gene,CDR3aa,CDR3nt
TRBJ2-3,TRBD2,.,TRBV27,CASSPPFGLAGVGHTDTQYF,TGTGCCAGCAGTCCGCCCTTCGGGCTAGCGGGAGTGGGGCACACAGATACGCAGTATTTT
TRBJ1-2,.,.,TRBV5-4,CASSIRLRGRRYGYTF,TGTGCCAGCAGCATTAGGCTTCGGGGGCGGCGATATGGCTACACCTTC
TRBJ1-1,.,.,TRBV15,CATSRVRQVNTEAFF,TGTGCCACCAGCAGAGTCAGACAGGTGAACACTGAAGCTTTCTTT
TRBJ1-1,.,many,TRBV7-8,CASSLKRQLNTEAFF,TGTGCCAGCAGCTTAAAACGCCAATTGAACACTGAAGCTTTCTTT
TRBJ2-7,TRBD2,.,TRBV5-1,CASSSGLAGGGEQYF,TGCGCCAGCAGCTCGGGACTAGCGGGAGGAGGGGAGCAGTACTTC
TRBJ2-7,.,.,TRBV30,CAWRNPSSYEQYF,TGTGCCTGGCGGAACCCGAGCTCCTACGAGCAGTACTTC
TRBJ2-7,TRBD2,.,TRBV28,CASSFFTAGESYEQYF,TGTGCCAGCAGTTTCTTTACAGCGGGGGAAAGCTACGAGCAGTACTTC
TRBJ2-2,.,few,TRBV7-3,CASSLNGARLAGELFF,TGTGCCAGCAGCTTAAACGGGGCTAGGCTCGCCGGGGAGCTGTTTTTT
TRBJ2-1,TRBD1,.,TRBV11-3,CASSQGQGGRDEQFF,TGTGCCAGCAGCCAGGGACAGGGGGGGAGGGATGAGCAGTTCTTC
TRBJ2-1,TRBD2,once,TRBV7-3,CASSSAGTSDYNEQFF,TGTGCCAGCAGCTCTGCCGGGACTAGCGATTACAATGAGCAGTTCTTC
TRBJ2-7,.,.,TRBV30,CAWSVRPTAYEQYF,TGTGCCTGGAGTGTAAGGCCCACCGCCTACGAGCAGTACTTC
TRBJ2-6,.,many,TRBV5-1,CASSLQGRGANVLTF,TGCGCCAGCAGCTTGCAGGGTCGTGGGGCCAACGTCCTGACTTTC
TRBJ2-1,.,few,TRBV18,CASSPGRTQYNEQFF,TGTGCCAGCTCACCGGGACGGACCCAATACAATGAGCAGTTCTTC
TRBJ1-2,.,.,TRBV30,CAWSMAGLGYTF,TGTGCCTGGAGTATGGCGGGGCTTGGCTACACCTTC
TRBJ2-5,.,.,TRBV15,CATSMSIGFGQETQYF,TGTGCCACCAGCATGTCTATAGGGTTTGGCCAAGAGACCCAGTACTTC
TRBJ2-5,.,.,TRBV11-3,CASSGPQETQYF,TGTGCCAGCAGCGGCCCACAAGAGACCCAGTACTTC
TRBJ2-1,.,.,TRBV5-6,CASSPRPEEPPNEQFF,TGTGCCAGCAGCCCCCGTCCAGAGGAGCCACCAAATGAGCAGTTCTTC
TRBJ2-2,TRBD2,.,TRBV29-1,CSVGLAGAGGELFF,TGCAGCGTTGGACTAGCGGGAGCGGGCGGGGAGCTGTTTTTT
TRBJ2-5,.,.,TRBV2,CASAKGIQETQYF,TGTGCCAGCGCAAAGGGAATCCAAGAGACCCAGTACTTC
TRBJ2-1,.,.,TRBV10-3,CATLDSNGYNEQFF,TGTGCCACCTTAGACAGCAATGGGTACAATGAGCAGTTCTTC
TRBJ2-3,.,few,TRBV28,CASSPATGTQYF,TGTGCCAGCAGTCCTGCGACGGGTACGCAGTATTTT
TRBJ1-2,TRBD1,.,TRBV11-2,CASSLPTTRQGLLYGYTF,TGTGCCAGCAGCCTTCCCACCACAAGACAGGGGCTACTCTATGGCTACACCTTC
TRBJ1-2,TRBD1,few,TRBV9,CASSPFGTGIFGYGYTF,TGTGCCAGCAGCCCCTTTGGGACAGGGATTTTCGGGTATGGCTACACCTTC
TRBJ2-1,.,.,TRBV5-1,CASSSGRRIQSSYNEQFF,TGCGCCAGCAGCTCGGGACGGAGAATCCAAAGCTCCTACAATGAGCAGTTCTTC
TRBJ1-3,TRBD1,.,TRBV4-2,CASSRTDRGKGNTIYF,TGTGCCAGCAGCCGGACTGACAGGGGGAAAGGAAACACCATATATTTT
TRBJ2-2,TRBD2,.,TRBV5-1,CASSETSGNTGELFF,TGCGCCAGCAGCGAGACTAGCGGGAACACCGGGGAGCTGTTTTTT
TRBJ1-3,.,.,TRBV14,CASSQGFGPGNTIYF,TGTGCCAGCAGCCAAGGGTTTGGGCCTGGAAACACCATATATTTT
TRBJ2-6,.,few,TRBV2,CASTHPSGANVLTF,TGTGCCAGCACGCACCCCTCTGGGGCCAACGTCCTGACTTTC
TRBJ2-4,.,.,TRBV5-1,CASSLGMAAPKNIQYF,TGCGCCAGCAGCTTGGGCATGGCAGCTCCCAAAAACATTCAGTACTTC
TRBJ2-2,.,many,TRBV9,CASSVGVGTGELFF,TGTGCCAGCAGCGTAGGGGTCGGGACCGGGGAGCTGTTTTTT
TRBJ2-7,.,.,TRBV7-8,CASSLGPTAYEQYF,TGTGCCAGCAGCTTAGGCCCTACTGCCTACGAGCAGTACTTC
TRBJ2-3,TRBD2,.,TRBV5-1,CASSLKPPGGADTQYF,TGCGCCAGCAGCTTGAAGCCGCCGGGGGGGGCAGATACGCAGTATTTT
TRBJ2-3,TRBD2,.,TRBV4-1,CASSPLRGALAGGATDTQYF,TGCGCCAGCAGCCCCCTAAGAGGCGCTCTAGCGGGAGGAGCCACAGATACGCAGTATTTT
TRBJ1-1,.,.,TRBV29-1,CSAKDRNTEAFF,TGCAGCGCTAAGGACAGAAACACTGAAGCTTTCTTT
TRBJ2-7,.,.,TRBV28,CASSTARWGEAYEQYF,TGTGCCAGCAGTACAGCAAGGTGGGGGGAGGCCTACGAGCAGTACTTC
TRBJ2-4,.,.,TRBV11-3,CASSLGQMGIQYF,TGTGCCAGCAGCTTAGGACAAATGGGCATTCAGTACTTC
TRBJ1-1,.,.,TRBV4-3,CASSQMWGHLNTEAFF,TGCGCCAGCAGCCAGATGTGGGGTCACTTAAACACTGAAGCTTTCTTT
TRBJ1-4,.,.,TRBV9,CASSVDQIGTRLFF,TGTGCCAGCAGCGTAGACCAAATCGGGACGAGACTGTTTTTT
TRBJ2-3,TRBD2,.,TRBV5-4,CASSLDSGRVTDTQYF,TGTGCCAGCAGCTTGGATAGCGGGAGGGTCACAGATACGCAGTATTTT
TRBJ2-7,TRBD2,few,TRBV28,CASSLFGGITGGEQYF,TGTGCCAGCAGTTTATTTGGCGGGATCACGGGGGGGGAGCAGTACTTC
TRBJ1-5,.,.,TRBV6-4,CASNTGSGQPQHF,TGTGCCAGCAATACAGGGTCGGGTCAGCCCCAGCATTTT
TRBJ2-4,.,.,TRBV11-2,CASRQPGSAPAKNIQYF,TGTGCCAGCAGGCAACCAGGGTCCGCTCCAGCCAAAAACATTCAGTACTTC
TRBJ2-3,.,.,TRBV6-5,CASSLRGTGGDTQYF,TGTGCCAGCAGTTTACGGGGGACGGGGGGCGATACGCAGTATTTT
TRBJ1-2,.,.,TRBV19,CASSIDTNYGYTF,TGTGCCAGTAGTATAGACACTAACTATGGCTACACCTTC